Listed below are T cell receptor beta chains from one sample, sequenced in a study of Ad26.COV2.S vaccination and SARS-CoV-2 variants. Assay: immunoSEQ multiplex PCR; the TCRdb copy retains only in-frame clones and omits some. The sample shows about 390,000 clones, 92% of them seen only once. This specimen consisted of peripheral blood, obtained in a trial of Ad26.COV2.S vaccine versus placebo. All receptors derive from a person aged 18-65 years who received the Ad26.COV2.S COVID-19 vaccine or a placebo. Each CDR3 is given with its conserved first and last residue. The D gene is left open where the match is weak. The listing skips clone size in some rows; elsewhere it reads once, few, many or a size class.

>-|TRBJ1-6|-|14|TRBV5-6
CASSLGQSNSPLHF
TGTGCCAGCAGCTTGGGACAGTCTAATTCACCCCTCCACTTT
>-|TRBJ1-3|-|14|TRBV19
CASSTISSGNTIYF
TGTGCCAGTAGTACGATCAGTTCTGGAAACACCATATATTTT
>-|TRBJ1-6|-|18|TRBV4-3
CASSQGYQVWGLNSPLHF
TGCGCCAGCAGCCAAGGTTACCAGGTGTGGGGGCTTAATTCACCCCTCCACTTT
>-|TRBJ2-5|-|15|TRBV30
CAWNVEGGASETQYF
TGTGCCTGGAATGTTGAAGGGGGGGCCTCAGAGACCCAGTACTTC
>-|TRBJ1-2|-|15|TRBV10-3
CAIRTGTFRNYGYTF
TGTGCCATCAGAACCGGGACCTTTCGTAACTATGGCTACACCTTC
>-|TRBJ2-7|TRBD1|15|TRBV10-3
CAISESDRPPYEQYF
TGTGCCATCAGTGAGTCGGACAGGCCCCCCTACGAGCAGTACTTC
>-|TRBJ1-1|-|15|TRBV5-1
CASSLEDSLNTEAFF
TGCGCCAGCAGCCTAGAGGACAGCCTGAACACTGAAGCTTTCTTT
>once|TRBJ2-2|-|14|TRBV5-1
CASSPTGWTGELFF
TGCGCCAGCAGCCCGACTGGTTGGACCGGGGAGCTGTTTTTT
>-|TRBJ1-1|-|17|TRBV5-6
CASSLDGLGVMNTEAFF
TGTGCCAGCAGCTTGGATGGGTTAGGGGTAATGAACACTGAAGCTTTCTTT
>few|TRBJ1-5|-|16|TRBV6-2/TRBV6-3
CASSGRRGPDDQPQHF
TGTGCCAGCAGCGGTCGACGCGGCCCAGACGATCAGCCCCAGCATTTT
>-|TRBJ2-1|-|18|TRBV27
CASSFPPGTLSSYNEQFF
TGTGCCAGCAGTTTCCCCCCCGGGACATTGAGCTCCTACAATGAGCAGTTCTTC
>-|TRBJ1-2|-|14|TRBV7-8
CASSLETELYGYTF
TGTGCCAGCAGCTTAGAGACGGAACTCTATGGCTACACCTTC
>-|TRBJ2-3|TRBD2|18|TRBV7-9
CASSLAWTREEVTDTQYF
TGTGCCAGCAGCTTAGCCTGGACTAGAGAAGAGGTCACAGATACGCAGTATTTT
>-|TRBJ1-6|TRBD1|12|TRBV28
CAVRDRHSPLHF
TGTGCCGTCCGGGACAGACATTCACCCCTCCACTTT
>-|TRBJ1-1|TRBD1|20|TRBV28
CASSRTGGYTMGLMNTEAFF
TGTGCCAGCAGCCGCACAGGGGGTTACACAATGGGCCTTATGAACACTGAAGCTTTCTTT
>-|TRBJ2-7|-|14|TRBV7-2
CASSPSRGLQEQYF
TGTGCCAGCAGCCCGTCGAGGGGGTTACAAGAGCAGTACTTC
>-|TRBJ2-7|TRBD1|15|TRBV30
CAWSLGDSETYEQYF
TGTGCCTGGAGTTTGGGGGACAGCGAGACCTACGAGCAGTACTTC
>-|TRBJ2-1|-|13|TRBV7-9
CASSTGTYNEQFF
TGTGCCAGCAGCACCGGAACCTACAATGAGCAGTTCTTC
>-|TRBJ1-2|-|14|TRBV24-1
CATSGFGGGYGYTF
TGTGCCACCAGTGGTTTTGGGGGGGGCTATGGCTACACCTTC
>-|TRBJ2-7|TRBD1|15|TRBV15
CATSRGTGWDYEQYF
TGTGCCACCAGCAGAGGGACAGGGTGGGACTACGAGCAGTACTTC
>-|TRBJ2-7|TRBD2|15|TRBV19
CASSYSGGGSYEQYF
TGTGCCAGTAGTTACTCGGGGGGGGGATCCTACGAGCAGTACTTC
>-|TRBJ1-1|-|15|TRBV19
CASSQLLRRDTEAFF
TGTGCCAGTAGCCAGTTATTGCGGAGGGACACTGAAGCTTTCTTT
>-|TRBJ1-1|-|16|TRBV3-1/TRBV3-2
CASSQAFGGGNTEAFF
TGTGCCAGCAGCCAAGCATTCGGAGGGGGGAACACTGAAGCTTTCTTT
>-|TRBJ1-1|-|17|TRBV4-1
CASSQESIFQRALGAFF
TGCGCCAGCAGCCAAGAGTCTATCTTTCAGCGGGCCTTAGGAGCTTTCTTT
>-|TRBJ1-2|-|12|TRBV7-9
CASGLAWGGYTF
TGTGCCAGCGGCCTGGCCTGGGGAGGCTACACCTTC
>-|TRBJ2-7|TRBD2|18|TRBV7-9
CASSPLGGGYLSSYEQYF
TGTGCCAGCAGCCCGCTGGGCGGGGGGTACCTTTCCTCCTACGAGCAGTACTTC
>-|TRBJ2-5|TRBD2|19|TRBV7-2
CASSSLGGLAGGAQETQYF
TGTGCCAGCAGCTCCTTAGGGGGACTAGCGGGGGGCGCTCAAGAGACCCAGTACTTC
>-|TRBJ2-1|TRBD2|16|TRBV27
CASSLSASGDGGEQFF
TGTGCCAGCAGTTTATCGGCTAGCGGGGATGGGGGTGAGCAGTTCTTC
>-|TRBJ2-1|-|13|TRBV30
CAWTGLSYNEQFF
TGTGCCTGGACAGGCCTCTCCTACAATGAGCAGTTCTTC
>-|TRBJ2-1|-|18|TRBV4-1
CASRDTSGRTTAYNEQFF
TGCGCCAGCAGGGATACCTCGGGCCGGACCACGGCGTACAATGAGCAGTTCTTC
>-|TRBJ1-2|-|15|TRBV7-9
CASSSTLTGNYGYTF
TGTGCCAGCAGCTCGACCCTAACGGGGAACTATGGCTACACCTTC
>many|TRBJ1-4|TRBD1|16|TRBV4-3
CASSQYRGLTNEKLFF
TGCGCCAGCAGCCAGTACAGGGGGCTCACTAATGAAAAACTGTTTTTT
>-|TRBJ2-7|-|15|TRBV5-6
CASSLHPGSPYEQYF
TGTGCCAGCAGCTTGCACCCAGGGAGTCCCTACGAGCAGTACTTC
>many|TRBJ2-7|-|14|TRBV6-2/TRBV6-3
CASSYSEGAHEQYF
TGTGCCAGCAGTTACTCGGAGGGGGCCCACGAGCAGTACTTC
>-|TRBJ2-7|-|14|TRBV13
CASSLDRRAYEQYF
TGTGCCAGCAGCTTAGACCGCCGGGCCTACGAGCAGTACTTC
>-|TRBJ1-3|TRBD1|13|TRBV30
CATGGASGNTIYF
TGTGCCACAGGGGGCGCATCAGGAAACACCATATATTTT
>-|TRBJ2-5|TRBD2|15|TRBV9
CASSVEGTSIETQYF
TGTGCCAGCAGCGTAGAAGGGACTAGTATCGAGACCCAGTACTTC
>-|TRBJ1-1|-|12|TRBV7-9
CASSLLNTEAFF
TGTGCCAGCAGCTTATTGAACACTGAAGCTTTCTTT
>-|TRBJ1-4|TRBD1|16|TRBV4-3
CASSQGGQGGNEKLFF
TGCGCCAGCAGCCAAGGGGGACAGGGGGGTAATGAAAAACTGTTTTTT
>once|TRBJ2-7|TRBD1|17|TRBV4-3
CASSQVYGDRSPYEQYF
TGCGCCAGCAGCCAAGTTTACGGGGACAGGTCTCCCTACGAGCAGTACTTC
>-|TRBJ1-6|-|16|TRBV4-1
CASSQPEGDDNSPLHF
TGCGCCAGCAGCCAACCCGAGGGGGATGATAATTCACCCCTCCACTTT